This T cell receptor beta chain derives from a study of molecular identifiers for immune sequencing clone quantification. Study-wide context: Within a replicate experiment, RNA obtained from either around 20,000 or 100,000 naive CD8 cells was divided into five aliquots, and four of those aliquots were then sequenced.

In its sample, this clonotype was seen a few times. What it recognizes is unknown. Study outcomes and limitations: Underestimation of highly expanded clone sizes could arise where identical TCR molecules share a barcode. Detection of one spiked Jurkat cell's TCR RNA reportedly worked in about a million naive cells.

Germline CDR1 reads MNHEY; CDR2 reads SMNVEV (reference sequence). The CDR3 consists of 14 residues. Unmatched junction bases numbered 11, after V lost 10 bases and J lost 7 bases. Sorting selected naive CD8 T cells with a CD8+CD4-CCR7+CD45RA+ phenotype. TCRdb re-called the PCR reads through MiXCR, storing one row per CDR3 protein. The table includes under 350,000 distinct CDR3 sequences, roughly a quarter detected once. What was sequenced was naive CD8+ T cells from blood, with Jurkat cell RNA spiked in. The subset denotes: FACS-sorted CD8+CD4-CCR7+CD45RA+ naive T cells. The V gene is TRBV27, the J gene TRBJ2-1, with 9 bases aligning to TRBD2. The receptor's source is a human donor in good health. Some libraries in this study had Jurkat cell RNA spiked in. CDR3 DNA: TGTGCCACTAAAAGCGGGGGGTTTAGGAATGAGCAGTTCTTC. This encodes CATKSGGFRNEQFF.